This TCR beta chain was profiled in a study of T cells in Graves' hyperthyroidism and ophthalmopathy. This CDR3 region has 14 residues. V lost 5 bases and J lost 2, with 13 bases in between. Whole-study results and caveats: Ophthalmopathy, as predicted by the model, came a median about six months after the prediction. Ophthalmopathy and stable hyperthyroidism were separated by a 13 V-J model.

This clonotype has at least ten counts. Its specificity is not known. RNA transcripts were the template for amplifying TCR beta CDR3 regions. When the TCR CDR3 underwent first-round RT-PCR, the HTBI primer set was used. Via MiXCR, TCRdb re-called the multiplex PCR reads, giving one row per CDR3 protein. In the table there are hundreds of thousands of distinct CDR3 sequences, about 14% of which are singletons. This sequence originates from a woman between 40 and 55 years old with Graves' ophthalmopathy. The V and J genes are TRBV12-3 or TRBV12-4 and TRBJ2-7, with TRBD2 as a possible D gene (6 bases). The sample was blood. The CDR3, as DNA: TGTGCCAGCAGTGTCGGGAGTTCGGCCTACGAGCAGTACTTC. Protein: CASSVGSSAYEQYF.